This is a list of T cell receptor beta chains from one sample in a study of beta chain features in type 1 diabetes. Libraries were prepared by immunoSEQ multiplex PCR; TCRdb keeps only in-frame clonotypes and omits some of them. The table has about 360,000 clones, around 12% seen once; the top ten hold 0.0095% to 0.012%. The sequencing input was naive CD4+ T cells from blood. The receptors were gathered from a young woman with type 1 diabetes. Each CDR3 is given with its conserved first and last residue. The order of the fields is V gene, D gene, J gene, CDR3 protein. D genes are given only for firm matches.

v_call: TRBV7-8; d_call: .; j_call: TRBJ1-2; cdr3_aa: CASSSPGDGGYTF
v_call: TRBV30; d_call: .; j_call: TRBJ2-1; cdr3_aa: CAWSVLGLGHQFF
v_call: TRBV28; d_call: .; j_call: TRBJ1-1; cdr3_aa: CASSEGGGFYTEAFF
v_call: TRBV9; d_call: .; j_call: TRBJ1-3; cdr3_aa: CASSTVGPSGNTIYF
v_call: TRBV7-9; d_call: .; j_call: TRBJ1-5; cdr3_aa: CASSQRTENQPQHF
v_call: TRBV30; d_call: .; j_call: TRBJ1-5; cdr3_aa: CAWSGTGPQHF
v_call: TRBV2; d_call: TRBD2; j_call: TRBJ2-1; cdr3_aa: CASRDRSLAELYNEQFF
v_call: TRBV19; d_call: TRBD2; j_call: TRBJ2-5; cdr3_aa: CASSIGLAGGPRQETQYF
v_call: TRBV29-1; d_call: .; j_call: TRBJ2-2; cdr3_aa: CSVSRERTNTGELFF
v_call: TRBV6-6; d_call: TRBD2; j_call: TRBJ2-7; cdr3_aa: CASRRAGYEQYF
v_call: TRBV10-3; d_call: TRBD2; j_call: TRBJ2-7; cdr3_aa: CAIASLAGDEQYF
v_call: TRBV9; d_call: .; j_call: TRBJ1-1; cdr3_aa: CASSVEGRTEAFF
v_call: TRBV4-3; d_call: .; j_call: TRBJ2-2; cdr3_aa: CASSQGGTHRSGELFF
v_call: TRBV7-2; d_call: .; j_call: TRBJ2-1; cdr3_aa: CASSLVGGFNEQFF
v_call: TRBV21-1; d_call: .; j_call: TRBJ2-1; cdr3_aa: CASSKGGRENEQFF
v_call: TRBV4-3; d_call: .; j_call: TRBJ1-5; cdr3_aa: CASSPGEGGDSNQPQHF
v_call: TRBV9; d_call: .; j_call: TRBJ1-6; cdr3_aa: CASSADPQGSPLHF
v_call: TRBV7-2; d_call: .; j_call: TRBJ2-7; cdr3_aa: CASSLASGEPYEQYF
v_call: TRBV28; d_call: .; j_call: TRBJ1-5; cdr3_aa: CASSSGGGSQPQHF
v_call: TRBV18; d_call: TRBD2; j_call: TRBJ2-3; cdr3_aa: CASSPTSGGPGDTQYF
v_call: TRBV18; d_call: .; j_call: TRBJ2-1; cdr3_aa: CASSPGQGLVNEQFF
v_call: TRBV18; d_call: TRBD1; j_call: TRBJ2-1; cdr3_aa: CASSKLIGGSSYNEQFF
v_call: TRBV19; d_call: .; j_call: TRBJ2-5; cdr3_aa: CASSIGDVFRETQYF
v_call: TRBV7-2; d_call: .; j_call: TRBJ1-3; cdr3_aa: CASSPRGQGNTIYF
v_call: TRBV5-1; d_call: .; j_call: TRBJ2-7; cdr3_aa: CASSEDNSYEQYF